Below, one T cell receptor beta chain is given with its context. This clonotype was counted many times. Its antigen remains unidentified. The record has no base qualities; no much larger clone is one base away. According to the germline V gene, CDR1 reads SGHRS and CDR2 reads YFSETQ. Deletion took 4 bases off V and 5 bases off J, with a span of 18 bases between the germline ends. From the cysteine up to the phenylalanine, the CDR3 has a length of 16 residues. Only the CDR3 portion is preserved as DNA: 48 bases, with reading frame beginning at the first base. The data originate from a study of T cells in Graves' hyperthyroidism and ophthalmopathy (dated by TCRdb to between 2018 and 2021). A note on the overall study: Peripheral blood samples were taken at the time of initial diagnosis, prior to any treatment. A discovery cohort of about 95 patients, 43 with Graves' ophthalmopathy and over 55 with stable Graves' hyperthyroidism, was used to find distinguishing TCR V-J signatures. Prospective prediction of ophthalmopathy was tested in an independent validation cohort of 18 to 20 hyperthyroidism patients and 17 patients who later progressed to ophthalmopathy. The approximately 98 discovery patients were randomly divided into training and test sets at a 7:3 ratio. In more than 5 Graves' hyperthyroidism patients, the study also compared T-cell repertoires from thyroid tissue with T-cell repertoires from blood. After blood sampling, hyperthyroidism patients were treated with methimazole at a starting dose of 30 mg daily, and ophthalmopathy patients were treated with high-dose intravenous methylprednisolone. According to the paper, TCR Vbeta CDR3 sequencing was carried out on about 140 peripheral blood samples, which came from 40 to 45 ophthalmopathy, around 74 hyperthyroidism and approximately 17 progressor patients. The study at large found these results: Ophthalmopathy was separated from stable hyperthyroidism by a 13 V-J signature model, with approximately 90% sensitivity and about 81% specificity obtained in cross-validation and 80%/75% obtained in testing. In validation, the model predicted progression to ophthalmopathy a median of around 6.5 months before onset, with approximately 71% sensitivity and 72.22% specificity. Most expanded thyroid clonotypes (frequency above 0.001) were also detected in blood, suggesting blood repertoires may reflect thyroid immune responses. No statistical method was used to set the sample size in advance, and investigators knew the group allocation.

The TCR beta CDR3 regions were amplified from the RNA transcripts. A first-round RT-PCR of the TCR CDR3 used the HTBI primer set with the Qiagen OneStep RT-PCR kit. Libraries were constructed in a second round of multiplex PCR, after which size selection and purification were carried out. Sequencing of the libraries was done on an Illumina HiSeq2000 using paired-end 100 bp reads. The authors' analysis ran thus. SOAPnuke was used to process the raw data, removing reads that contained adapters or uncalled bases, had a mean Phred below 15, or lacked an exact match to the constant primer or identifier. High-quality paired reads were merged using COPE v1.2.5, and each unique nucleotide sequence was defined as a clonotype. MiTCR v1.1 was used to align clonotypes to the IMGT TRBV, TRBD and TRBJ reference segments. Only V-J combinations with frequency above 0.0001, covering about 99% of repertoires, were analysed. The TCS score was defined as the ratio of F50 (clonal expansion) to E x V (chaos), calculated using BLOSUM62-based TCRdist between CDR3 peptides within each V-J. Welch's t-statistics and random forest reduced 514 V-J features to 13, which were used in a naive Bayes classifier (R e1071). In TCRdb, the public reads were trimmed at Q25 with fastp and aligned with MiXCR, with productive beta chains retained. Each CDR3 protein appears once, grouped with its most common genes and DNA. The V and J calls come from TCRdb's annotation, not from the publication. The sample yields about 360,000 distinct CDR3 sequences; about 18% were counted once. About 3.5% of the sample lies in the top ten.

A patient counted as having stable Graves' hyperthyroidism if no progression to ophthalmopathy occurred over 18 months of follow-up. Hyperthyroidism patients were aged 18 to 65 years and newly diagnosed, with disease duration of less than 2 months. Exclusion was applied to patients with uncontrolled infections, other autoimmune diseases, pregnancy or lactation. Diagnoses relied on clinical symptoms, serum thyroxine and TRAb, thyroid ultrasound and orbital computed tomography. Ficoll-Paque density gradient centrifugation was used to isolate PBMCs from under 11 ml of fresh peripheral blood. Total RNA was extracted with Trizol reagent, and quality was checked on an Agilent 2100 Bioanalyzer.

Sequenced input: blood. The chain is encoded by TRBV5-1 joined to TRBJ2-2; the D gene could be either TRBD1 or TRBD2, each agreeing at 6 bases. This TCR was sampled from a woman between 18 and 29 years old with Graves' hyperthyroidism. This receptor carries the CDR3 CASSLPGGRTTGELFF. The nucleotides are TGCGCCAGCAGCCTGCCTGGGGGGCGCACAACCGGGGAGCTGTTTTTT.